Each of the 8 T cell receptor beta chains below was sequenced from the same sample in a study of CD8+ T cells in alopecia areata. Sample treatment: oral pan-JAK inhibitor, 5-10 mg twice daily. The sequencing template was cDNA reverse transcribed from extracted RNA. Generated by immunoSEQ multiplex PCR, the TCRdb table keeps only in-frame clones and is missing some. Among over 100,000 clones listed, about 50% were seen once. The input for sequencing was CD4+ T cells sorted from blood, taken at week 4, from a patient treated with tofacitinib. The receptors derive from a human donor with alopecia areata.

This clone was detected only a few times. The CDR3 loop is CASNQRTDYGYTF. The CDR3 DNA is TGTGCCAGCAACCAAAGGACGGACTATGGCTACACCTTC. The chain carries TRBV6-1 and TRBJ1-2; D is unclear. V lost 7 bases and J 3 bases, leaving 12 bases between the germline ends. Germline CDR1 reads MNHNS; CDR2 reads SASEGT. The CDR3 has 13 amino acids.

This chain connects TRBV30 to TRBJ2-1; perhaps TRBD2 as D (7 bases). The CDR3 covers 15 residues. Germline V lookup: CDR1 GTSNPN, CDR2 SVGIG (reference sequence). V lost 0 bases and J lost 7, with 16 bases in between. CDR3 coding DNA: TGTGCCTGGAGTGTACGTGGGAGGGGGGGAAATGAGCAGTTCTTC. As protein: CAWSVRGRGGNEQFF.

The chain employs TRBV2 and TRBJ2-5; TRBD1 aligns across 8 bases. In germline, CDR1 is SNHLY, CDR2 FYNNEI. This CDR3 region has 14 residues. Trimming removed 6 bases from V and 2 bases from J; junction bases left unmatched: 5. CDR3 sequence (DNA): TGTGCCAGCAGCCCGCGGACAGGGCAAGAGACCCAGTACTTC. Amino acid sequence: CASSPRTGQETQYF.

This rearrangement joins TRBV29-1 to TRBJ2-7, with 9 nucleotides matching TRBD1. CDR3 length equals 12 residues. With V trimmed by 7 bases and J by 4 bases, 5 bases remained unmatched. The germline gives CDR1 SQVTM, CDR2 ANQGSEA. CDR3 sequence reads: CSGGQGNYEQYF. DNA of the CDR3: TGCAGCGGGGGACAGGGCAATTACGAGCAGTACTTC.

V usage is TRBV9 and J usage is TRBJ1-5; D gene ambiguous. Trimming stripped 2 bases from V and 0 bases from J, with 3 bases between. Germline assignment: CDR1 SGDLS and CDR2 YYNGEE. This CDR3 is built from 13 residues. CDR3: CASSVGSNQPQHF. The CDR3 DNA is TGTGCCAGCAGCGTCGGTAGCAATCAGCCCCAGCATTTT. The full variable domain, rest sourced from reference TRBV9 and TRBJ1-5, is DSGVTQTPKHLITATGQRVTLRCSPRSGDLSVYWYQQSLDQGLQFLIQYYNGEERAKGNILERFSAQQFPDLHSELNLSSLELGDSALYFCASSVGSNQPQHFGDGTRLSIL.

The chain is built from TRBV2 and TRBJ2-3; D unclear. The V and J ends lost 8 bases and 6 bases respectively, with 18 bases between them. The germline gives CDR1 SNHLY, CDR2 FYNNEI. The CDR3 totals 14 residues. CDR3 loop: CASLRGLPSDTQYF. CDR3 bases: TGTGCCAGCCTTCGTGGGCTCCCCAGTGATACGCAGTATTTT.

This clone was detected a few times. V is TRBV7-9 and J is TRBJ1-1, with 7 positions matching TRBD1. Trimming took 5 bases from V and 11 from J; bases not matched to a gene: 5. This CDR3 has 11 residues. Germline values: CDR1 SEHNR, CDR2 FQNEAQ (reference sequence). This chain's CDR3 is CASSPGGQAFF. CDR3 nucleotides: TGTGCCAGCAGCCCAGGGGGACAGGCTTTCTTT.

This clone was observed a handful of times. V is TRBV11-2 and J is TRBJ2-3; D is unclear. The germline V and J ends were trimmed by 0 bases and 1 base, with 5 bases remaining between them. The CDR3 has 14 amino acids. CDR1 is SGHAT and CDR2 is FQNNGV in the germline V gene. CDR3 in amino acids: CASSLDLGTDTQYF. The CDR3 region has the DNA TGTGCCAGCAGCTTAGATCTGGGCACAGATACGCAGTATTTT.